This T cell receptor beta chain came from a study of Graves' ophthalmopathy and Graves' hyperthyroidism. This clonotype has just a few counts. Amplification from RNA transcripts yielded the TCR beta CDR3 regions. Amplification began with first-round RT-PCR using HTBI primers, then second-round multiplex PCR was performed. In TCRdb, the multiplex PCR reads were re-called with MiXCR into one record per CDR3 protein. The sample lists about 740,000 distinct CDR3 sequences; 40% were seen once. Trimming took off 4 bases at V and 5 bases at J, with 15 bases between the two ends. The germline gives CDR1 SGDLS, CDR2 YYNGEE. This CDR3 has 14 amino acids.

This rearrangement joins TRBV9 to TRBJ1-1, with D unclear. The clonotype originates from an adult man with Graves' ophthalmopathy. The sequencing sample was made of peripheral blood. In nucleotides, the CDR3 is TGTGCCAGCAGCCAAGCGGCAAGCGGAACTGAAGCTTTCTTT. Its translation: CASSQAASGTEAFF. Using reference TRBV9 and TRBJ1-1 for the parts outside the CDR3, the full variable domain is DSGVTQTPKHLITATGQRVTLRCSPRSGDLSVYWYQQSLDQGLQFLIQYYNGEERAKGNILERFSAQQFPDLHSELNLSSLELGDSALYFCASSQAASGTEAFFGQGTRLTVV.